Presented here are 11 T cell receptor beta chains from one specimen sequenced in a study of OX40 agonist ivuxolimab in advanced cancers. Libraries were prepared by immunoSEQ multiplex PCR; TCRdb keeps only in-frame clonotypes and omits some of them. The sample lists about 77,000 clones; approximately 89% were seen once. Sample: CD4+ or CD8+ T cells sorted from blood, taken in a trial of the OX40 agonist ivuxolimab. All receptors come from an adult with an advanced solid tumor such as melanoma, head and neck, liver or kidney cancer.

This chain's CDR3 is CASSSRGAGTVNTEAFF. The CDR3 DNA is TGTGCCAGCTCCTCCAGGGGGGCCGGGACCGTGAACACTGAAGCTTTCTTT. The chain uses TRBV7-2 and TRBJ1-1, with TRBD1 matching over 7 bases. Germline trimming cut 8 bases from V and 0 bases from J; bases unmatched to any gene: 15. From germline, CDR1 is SGHTA and CDR2 FQGNSA. CDR3 length equals 17 residues.

The rearrangement uses TRBV7-2 and TRBJ2-7; possible D gene TRBD2, 6 bases. Per the germline V gene, CDR1 is SGHTA and CDR2 is FQGNSA. This CDR3 is 13 amino acids long. Between the trimmed V and J ends, which lost 3 bases and 7 bases, there was a span of 13 bases. The CDR3 region has the DNA TGTGCCAGCAGCTTCTTTCAGGCGGGAGAGCAGTACTTC. Its protein product is CASSFFQAGEQYF.

The gene calls are TRBV1 and TRBJ1-1; the table names TRBD1, a call not compared with the DNA. TRBV1 is shown as a pseudogene. The length of the CDR3 is 15 residues. The CDR3 is CTSSQRGQTNTEAFF. The CDR3 bases are TGCACCAGCAGCCAAAGGGGCCAGACGAACACTGAAGCTTTCTTT.

The CDR3 reads CASSDPLTEAFF. CDR3 in DNA: TGTGCCAGCAGTGATCCGCTTACTGAAGCTTTCTTT. The genes are TRBV2 and TRBJ1-1, with unresolved D. This CDR3 region has 12 residues. From germline, CDR1 is SNHLY and CDR2 FYNNEI. Trimming took 3 bases from V and 5 from J, leaving 7 bases between them.

V and J are TRBV18 and TRBJ1-1, with 8 bases identical to TRBD1. With V trimmed by 4 bases and J by 3 bases, 10 bases remained unmatched. CDR3 length equals 16 residues. The germline gives CDR1 KGHSH, CDR2 LQKENI. This CDR3 reads CASSHDRGPPHTEAFF. CDR3 in DNA: TGTGCCAGCTCACACGACAGGGGCCCACCACACACTGAAGCTTTCTTT. The whole variable domain, remainder taken from reference TRBV18 and TRBJ1-1, is NAGVMQNPRHLVRRRGQEARLRCSPMKGHSHVYWYRQLPEEGLKFMVYLQKENIIDESGMPKERFSAEFPKEGPSILRIQQVVRGDSAAYFCASSHDRGPPHTEAFFGQGTRLTVV.

V is TRBV11-1 and J is TRBJ2-7, with D tentatively TRBD2 (6 bases). The germline CDR1 and CDR2 sequences are SGHAT and FQDESV (reference sequence). Deletions cut 4 bases from V and 4 bases from J, with 20 bases between. This CDR3 has 16 residues. CDR3 sequence reads: CASSSNLGAGTYEQYF. DNA for the CDR3: TGTGCCAGCAGCTCCAATCTTGGCGCGGGAACATACGAGCAGTACTTC.

This chain uses TRBV4-1 with TRBJ1-1; no clear D. The CDR3 is 16 amino acids. Deletions cut 1 base from V and 1 base from J, with 13 bases between. Germline CDR1 MGHRA, CDR2 YSYEKL. The CDR3 loop is CASSQAEDGWNTEAFF. CDR3 DNA sequence: TGCGCCAGCAGCCAAGCCGAGGACGGATGGAACACTGAAGCTTTCTTT.

V is TRBV9 and J is TRBJ2-3; a weak D match, TRBD2 (6 bases). This CDR3 comprises 15 residues. Trimming stripped 2 bases from V and 4 bases from J, with 14 bases between. Germline lookup yields CDR1 SGDLS and CDR2 YYNGEE. The CDR3: CASSVRTNLPDTQYF. The CDR3 DNA reads TGTGCCAGCAGCGTTAGGACTAACCTACCAGATACGCAGTATTTT. The full variable domain, in which reference TRBV9 and TRBJ2-3 provide the parts outside the CDR3, is DSGVTQTPKHLITATGQRVTLRCSPRSGDLSVYWYQQSLDQGLQFLIQYYNGEERAKGNILERFSAQQFPDLHSELNLSSLELGDSALYFCASSVRTNLPDTQYFGPGTRLTVL.

The chain joins TRBV15 to TRBJ1-1; no clear D. Trimming left V 0 bases short and J 1 base short, with 15 bases between. This CDR3 comprises 17 residues. In germline, CDR1 is LNHNV, CDR2 YYDKDF (reference sequence). The CDR3 DNA follows: TGTGCCACCAGCAGAGATATTTTCGGCAGATCGAACACTGAAGCTTTCTTT. Translated, it gives CATSRDIFGRSNTEAFF.

V usage is TRBV30 and J usage is TRBJ2-1; 7 bases match TRBD1. The junction had 3 bases not matched to a gene; V was cut back by 4 bases and J by 3 bases. Looked up from germline, CDR1 is GTSNPN and CDR2 is SVGIG (reference sequence). CDR3 length equals 13 residues. For the CDR3, the DNA is TGTGCCTGGACAGGGGGAAGCTACAATGAGCAGTTCTTC. This gives the protein CAWTGGSYNEQFF.

The genes are TRBV11-3 and TRBJ1-1; a possible D gene is TRBD1 (5 bases). Looked up from germline, CDR1 is SGHNT and CDR2 is YENEEA. The CDR3 is made up of 14 amino acids. V was shortened by 5 bases and J by 0 bases, with 10 bases between the two germline ends. The CDR3 DNA follows: TGTGCCAGCAGCCCGGGACGGTTGAACACTGAAGCTTTCTTT. Its translation: CASSPGRLNTEAFF.